This TCR beta chain was captured in a study of spatial heterogeneity in lung cancer. Germline CDR1 and CDR2: SQVTM and ANQGSEA. V trimming: 7 bases; J trimming: 8 bases; junction bases outside the gene matches: 15. The CDR3 length is 15 residues. Every TCR cDNA molecule bore its own unique molecular identifier. One entry per CDR3 protein results from TCRdb running MiXCR on the 5' RACE reads. The sample carries some 100,000 distinct CDR3 sequences, about 9.4% recorded once. Time point: sample taken at primary tumor resection. No cell sorting; template was whole RNA from tumor, lung tissue or PBMC. This clonotype has at least ten counts.

The sample here was PBMCs, taken at surgery. The TCR sequence derives from a male donor with early-stage non-small cell lung cancer. The rearrangement uses TRBV29-1 and TRBJ2-1; 9 positions agree with TRBD1. In DNA, the CDR3 is TGCAGCGCTCCTTCTCATGGGACAGGGCTCGATGAGCAGTTCTTC. This translates into CSAPSHGTGLDEQFF.